The rows below give T cell receptor beta chains drawn from one sample of a study of T cell repertoires in cytomegalovirus infection. One entry per CDR3 protein, called by TCRdb with MiXCR from the reads. The table records over 300,000 distinct CDR3 sequences, 9.5% of them present only once. Sequencing was carried out using PBMCs. The receptors derive from a human donor in good health (CMV status not recorded). Some clones in this sample may be carry-over from other donors' samples. The CDR3 runs from the conserved cysteine through the conserved F or W. A D gene is named only where the DNA matches it firmly. Not every row has a clone size; where given, it reads once, few, many or a size class.

D gene: -; CDR3 length: 14; V gene: TRBV20-1; J gene: TRBJ1-1; clone size: -; CDR3 protein: CSARRGRDTTEAFF; CDR3 DNA: TGCAGTGCCCGGAGGGGACGGGACACCACTGAAGCTTTCTTT
D gene: -; CDR3 length: 16; V gene: TRBV20-1; J gene: TRBJ2-1; clone size: -; CDR3 protein: CSAPNRRESSYNEQFF; CDR3 DNA: TGCAGTGCTCCGAACCGACGGGAGAGCTCCTACAATGAGCAGTTCTTC
D gene: TRBD1; CDR3 length: 15; V gene: TRBV6-5; J gene: TRBJ2-5; clone size: few; CDR3 protein: CASSPSNRGRETQYF; CDR3 DNA: TGTGCCAGCAGCCCCTCAAACAGGGGGAGGGAGACCCAGTACTTC
D gene: -; CDR3 length: 17; V gene: TRBV4-1; J gene: TRBJ1-3; clone size: few; CDR3 protein: CASSQVLTAALGNTIYF; CDR3 DNA: TGCGCCAGCAGCCAAGTCCTGACAGCGGCTTTGGGAAACACCATATATTTT
D gene: -; CDR3 length: 16; V gene: TRBV27; J gene: TRBJ2-1; clone size: -; CDR3 protein: CASSGAGGRSYNEQFF; CDR3 DNA: TGTGCCAGCAGTGGGGCCGGCGGTCGCTCCTACAATGAGCAGTTCTTC
D gene: TRBD1; CDR3 length: 16; V gene: TRBV12-3/TRBV12-4; J gene: TRBJ1-3; clone size: -; CDR3 protein: CASFRGGVPSGNTIYF; CDR3 DNA: TGTGCCAGCTTCAGGGGGGGAGTGCCCTCTGGAAACACCATATATTTT
D gene: -; CDR3 length: 12; V gene: TRBV4-1; J gene: TRBJ2-5; clone size: many; CDR3 protein: CASSHRDETQYF; CDR3 DNA: TGCGCCAGCAGCCATAGAGACGAGACCCAGTACTTC
D gene: -; CDR3 length: 13; V gene: TRBV28; J gene: TRBJ1-2; clone size: -; CDR3 protein: CASSPDARRGYTF; CDR3 DNA: TGTGCCAGCAGTCCCGATGCCCGCCGCGGCTACACCTTC
D gene: -; CDR3 length: 17; V gene: TRBV6-6; J gene: TRBJ1-6; clone size: many; CDR3 protein: CASSTMGLWSYNSPLHF; CDR3 DNA: TGTGCCAGCAGCACCATGGGTCTTTGGTCCTATAATTCACCCCTCCACTTT
D gene: -; CDR3 length: 13; V gene: TRBV28; J gene: TRBJ1-2; clone size: few; CDR3 protein: CASSLRFPGGYTF; CDR3 DNA: TGTGCCAGCAGTTTAAGGTTCCCGGGGGGCTACACCTTC
D gene: -; CDR3 length: 12; V gene: TRBV12-5; J gene: TRBJ1-2; clone size: few; CDR3 protein: CASGIEERSYTF; CDR3 DNA: TGTGCTAGTGGTATAGAAGAACGGTCCTACACCTTC
D gene: -; CDR3 length: 15; V gene: TRBV28; J gene: TRBJ2-3; clone size: -; CDR3 protein: CASSSGGEGTDTQYF; CDR3 DNA: TGTGCCAGCAGTTCAGGCGGGGAGGGCACAGATACGCAGTATTTT
D gene: TRBD1; CDR3 length: 17; V gene: TRBV6-6; J gene: TRBJ2-1; clone size: -; CDR3 protein: CANSTYTGTGAYNEQFF; CDR3 DNA: TGTGCCAACAGTACGTACACCGGGACAGGGGCCTACAATGAGCAGTTCTTC
D gene: -; CDR3 length: 14; V gene: TRBV5-4; J gene: TRBJ2-7; clone size: -; CDR3 protein: CASSLQGRSYEQYF; CDR3 DNA: TGTGCCAGCAGCTTGCAGGGAAGGTCCTACGAGCAGTACTTC
D gene: -; CDR3 length: 13; V gene: TRBV15; J gene: TRBJ1-1; clone size: many; CDR3 protein: CATSEGMNTEAFF; CDR3 DNA: TGTGCCACCAGTGAGGGGATGAACACTGAAGCTTTCTTT
D gene: TRBD2; CDR3 length: 17; V gene: TRBV12-3/TRBV12-4; J gene: TRBJ2-2; clone size: many; CDR3 protein: CASTLGLGAVDTGELFF; CDR3 DNA: TGTGCCAGCACTCTGGGACTAGGGGCCGTGGACACCGGGGAGCTGTTTTTT
D gene: TRBD2; CDR3 length: 15; V gene: TRBV15; J gene: TRBJ2-1; clone size: many; CDR3 protein: CATSGTSGRSNEQFF; CDR3 DNA: TGTGCCACCTCAGGGACTAGCGGGAGGAGCAATGAGCAGTTCTTC
D gene: TRBD1; CDR3 length: 15; V gene: TRBV12-3/TRBV12-4; J gene: TRBJ2-7; clone size: few; CDR3 protein: CASSARQGSAYEQYF; CDR3 DNA: TGTGCCAGCAGTGCCCGACAGGGTTCGGCCTACGAGCAGTACTTC
D gene: -; CDR3 length: 15; V gene: TRBV19; J gene: TRBJ1-2; clone size: -; CDR3 protein: CASSIPGRQIDGYTF; CDR3 DNA: TGTGCCAGTAGTATTCCGGGACGCCAAATCGATGGCTACACCTTC
D gene: -; CDR3 length: 17; V gene: TRBV4-2; J gene: TRBJ2-3; clone size: few; CDR3 protein: CASSQDHPLAHTDTQYF; CDR3 DNA: TGTGCCAGCAGCCAAGATCACCCATTGGCCCACACAGATACGCAGTATTTT
D gene: -; CDR3 length: 15; V gene: TRBV6-6; J gene: TRBJ2-7; clone size: -; CDR3 protein: CASSSFLQGMDEQYF; CDR3 DNA: TGTGCCAGCAGTTCCTTTTTACAGGGTATGGACGAGCAGTACTTC
D gene: TRBD1; CDR3 length: 16; V gene: TRBV6-6; J gene: TRBJ1-2; clone size: -; CDR3 protein: CASSYSCPGTVAGYTF; CDR3 DNA: TGTGCCAGCAGTTACTCGTGTCCCGGGACAGTTGCCGGCTACACCTTC
D gene: TRBD1; CDR3 length: 14; V gene: TRBV7-2; J gene: TRBJ2-7; clone size: -; CDR3 protein: CASSLGTGFHEQYF; CDR3 DNA: TGTGCCAGCAGCTTAGGGACAGGGTTCCACGAGCAGTACTTC
D gene: -; CDR3 length: 16; V gene: TRBV7-2; J gene: TRBJ1-4; clone size: many; CDR3 protein: CASSQGARGYNEKLFF; CDR3 DNA: TGTGCCAGCAGCCAGGGCGCCAGGGGATATAATGAAAAACTGTTTTTT
D gene: -; CDR3 length: 15; V gene: TRBV20-1; J gene: TRBJ2-2; clone size: -; CDR3 protein: CSASNWGCGTGELFF; CDR3 DNA: TGCAGTGCTAGTAATTGGGGGTGCGGCACCGGGGAGCTGTTTTTT
D gene: -; CDR3 length: 17; V gene: TRBV5-4; J gene: TRBJ2-1; clone size: few; CDR3 protein: CASSLGTRSTLYNEQFF; CDR3 DNA: TGTGCCAGCAGCTTGGGTACCCGTTCAACCCTCTACAATGAGCAGTTCTTC
D gene: -; CDR3 length: 13; V gene: TRBV6-5; J gene: TRBJ1-2; clone size: few; CDR3 protein: CASSYDRPGGYTF; CDR3 DNA: TGTGCCAGCAGTTACGATCGCCCGGGAGGCTACACCTTC
D gene: -; CDR3 length: 12; V gene: TRBV20-1; J gene: TRBJ1-1; clone size: few; CDR3 protein: CSVGKGSTEAFF; CDR3 DNA: TGCAGTGTCGGGAAGGGGAGCACTGAAGCTTTCTTT
D gene: -; CDR3 length: 13; V gene: TRBV12-3/TRBV12-4; J gene: TRBJ1-2; clone size: many; CDR3 protein: CASSSGQHYGYTF; CDR3 DNA: TGTGCCAGCAGCTCCGGACAGCACTATGGCTACACCTTC
D gene: -; CDR3 length: 14; V gene: TRBV6-5; J gene: TRBJ2-7; clone size: once; CDR3 protein: CASSSSGFSYEQYF; CDR3 DNA: TGTGCCAGCAGTTCCTCGGGCTTCTCCTACGAGCAGTACTTC
D gene: TRBD1; CDR3 length: 14; V gene: TRBV2; J gene: TRBJ2-1; clone size: many; CDR3 protein: CASRLPGGSNEQFF; CDR3 DNA: TGTGCCAGCAGACTCCCAGGGGGAAGCAATGAGCAGTTCTTC
D gene: -; CDR3 length: 14; V gene: TRBV7-3; J gene: TRBJ1-1; clone size: few; CDR3 protein: CASSLRGSGTEAFF; CDR3 DNA: TGTGCCAGCAGCTTAAGAGGGAGTGGGACTGAAGCTTTCTTT
D gene: -; CDR3 length: 14; V gene: TRBV12-3/TRBV12-4; J gene: TRBJ1-1; clone size: few; CDR3 protein: CASSSEDRNTEAFF; CDR3 DNA: TGTGCCAGCAGTTCCGAGGACAGGAACACTGAAGCTTTCTTT
D gene: -; CDR3 length: 14; V gene: TRBV11-3; J gene: TRBJ2-7; clone size: many; CDR3 protein: CASSLPGLSYEQYF; CDR3 DNA: TGTGCCAGCAGCTTACCGGGATTGTCCTACGAGCAGTACTTC
D gene: -; CDR3 length: 13; V gene: TRBV20-1; J gene: TRBJ2-2; clone size: few; CDR3 protein: CSAPGPNTGELFF; CDR3 DNA: TGCAGTGCTCCGGGGCCCAACACCGGGGAGCTGTTTTTT